This T cell receptor (beta chain) was identified during a study of shared clonotypes between healthy human individuals. Germline V gene data show CDR1 as MNHNS and CDR2 as SASEGT. The CDR3 contains 14 residues. V was trimmed by 3 bases and J by 8 bases, leaving 13 bases between them. This clone has only one observation. Generated by immunoSEQ multiplex PCR, the TCRdb table keeps only in-frame clones and is missing some. The profile shows about 2.4 million clones, over 85% of them singletons. This chain connects TRBV6-1 to TRBJ1-4; D might be TRBD1 (5 bases). The sequencing input was naive CD4+ T cells from PBMCs. Subset described: CD45RA+ positively selected. This TCR was recovered from a man between 18 and 29 years old in good health. Some clones in this sample may be carry-over from other donors' samples. The DNA for the CDR3 is TGTGCCAGCAGTGATAGGGGCGGTTGGGAAAAACTGTTTTTT. It codes for CASSDRGGWEKLFF.